The clone carrying this T cell receptor (beta chain) came up a few times. Its specificity is unknown. V dropped 3 bases and J dropped 1 base, with 12 bases sitting between them. The CDR3 has 15 amino acids. Germline-derived CDR1 and CDR2 are LGHDT and YNNKEL (reference sequence). The data were obtained in a study of response to subunit inactivated influenza vaccine. Study-wide results and caveats: Few additional T cells are recruited per seasonal influenza vaccination, authors suggested.

TCRdb reanalysed the RT-PCR reads using MiXCR and keeps one entry per CDR3 protein. The data show 500,000 or so distinct CDR3 sequences, with approximately 9.9% seen just once and about 12% held by the top ten. The source material was PBMCs from blood, sampled 45 days after vaccination. This rearrangement joins TRBV3-1 to TRBJ1-2; D gene ambiguous. The receptor was isolated from a man in his forties or fifties who received an inactivated influenza vaccine. The CDR3 sequence is CASSHHFGFNYGYTF. DNA of the CDR3: TGTGCCAGCAGCCACCACTTCGGGTTTAACTATGGCTACACCTTC.